Reported below is one TCR beta chain. Methods used by the authors: ImmunoSEQ output lacked quality scores and full-length reads, limiting matched filtering. Using immunoSEQ multiplex PCR, the repertoire was profiled, and TCRdb retains in-frame clones only, with some absent. Clonal size and the V and J genes are those of that table, whereas D and trimming came from the DNA. The sample lists millions of clones; just over 90% were seen once. The data belong to a study of shared clonotypes between healthy human individuals. The sequence derives from a young man in good health. The specimen was naive CD4+ T cells sorted from blood. Subset here: CD45RA+ positively selected.

The CDR3 sequence: CASRPGTSNTGELFF. DNA for the CDR3: TGTGCCAGCAGGCCAGGGACGTCGAACACCGGGGAGCTGTTTTTT. This chain joins TRBV2 and TRBJ2-2, with D perhaps given as TRBD1 or TRBD2 (5 bases each). V lost 6 bases and J lost 0, with 11 bases in between. The germline CDR1 and CDR2 sequences are SNHLY and FYNNEI. The CDR3 has 15 residues.